This paragraph reports one T cell receptor (beta chain). The record originates from a study of blood T cell repertoires in COVID-19. CDR3 size: 13 residues. Germline loops: CDR1 MNHNY, CDR2 SVGAGI (reference sequence). V was pared by 4 bases and J by 2 bases, with 9 bases between. Measured with immunoSEQ multiplex PCR; TCRdb has only the in-frame clones, and not every one. The sample yields 150,000 to 200,000 clones, about four fifths seen once. This receptor was obtained from a woman at least 80 years old with COVID-19, enrolled during active disease. The chain joins TRBV6-6 to TRBJ2-7, with TRBD2 as a possible D gene (6 bases). Material for sequencing was peripheral blood. The CDR3 sequence is CASSLGLTYEQYF. DNA of the CDR3: TGTGCCAGCAGTTTGGGACTTACCTACGAGCAGTACTTC.